The clone carrying this TCR beta chain was observed a few times. Per the authors' pipeline: By means of reference gene primer amplification, nucleated cell counts were estimated. Only in-frame clones appear in the TCRdb table, and some are missing; sequencing was by immunoSEQ multiplex PCR. V and J calls and clone size are as listed in that table; D and trimming were resolved from the DNA. The profile shows hundreds of thousands of clones, around 85% of them singletons. These data originate in a study of blood T cell repertoires in COVID-19. Study context: Nucleic acid was either cDNA or gDNA, and it came from T cells, B-cell-depleted T cells, or PBMCs.

The CDR3 has 13 amino acids. V was pared by 4 bases and J by 3 bases, with 1 base of the junction left unmatched. The receptor was isolated from a woman aged 45 to 65 with acute or convalescent COVID-19. Sequenced material: peripheral blood. This chain uses TRBV12-3 or TRBV12-4 with TRBJ1-2, with 8 bases matching TRBD1. CDR3 sequence (DNA): TGTGCCAGCAGTTCACAGGGGGACTATGGCTACACCTTC. This translates into CASSSQGDYGYTF.